The clone carrying this T cell receptor (beta chain) was observed at least ten times. The CDR3 sequence is 17 residues long. Germline V CDR1 and CDR2: KGHSY, FQNENV. Trimming shortened V by 4 bases and J by 4 bases, and 22 bases separated the two germline ends. In TCRdb, the reads were re-called with MiXCR into one record per CDR3 protein. In the table there are about 250,000 distinct CDR3 sequences, roughly 26% of which are singletons. This sample stems from a study of kidney transplant recipient with SARS-CoV-2 infection. V and J are TRBV16 and TRBJ1-2, with no clear D. The sequencing here drew on a blood sample, taken at baseline and on day 111 from a kidney transplant recipient. The source is a male patient between 25 and 39 years old who had COVID-19 and was a kidney transplant recipient. Some T cells may be graft donor cells. The CDR3 here is CASSPVTVVRKTYGYTF. The CDR3 nucleotides are TGTGCCAGCAGCCCTGTCACGGTCGTTAGAAAGACCTATGGCTACACCTTC.